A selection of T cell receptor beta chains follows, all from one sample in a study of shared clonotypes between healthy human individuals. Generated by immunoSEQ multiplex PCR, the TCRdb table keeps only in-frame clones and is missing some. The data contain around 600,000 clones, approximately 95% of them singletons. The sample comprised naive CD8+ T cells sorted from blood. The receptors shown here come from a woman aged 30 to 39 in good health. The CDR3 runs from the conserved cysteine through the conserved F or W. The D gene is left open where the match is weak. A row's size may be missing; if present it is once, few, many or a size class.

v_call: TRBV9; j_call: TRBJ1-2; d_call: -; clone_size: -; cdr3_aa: CASSGSSLGSGYGYTF; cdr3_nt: TGTGCCAGCAGCGGGTCCTCCCTAGGCTCGGGCTATGGCTACACCTTC
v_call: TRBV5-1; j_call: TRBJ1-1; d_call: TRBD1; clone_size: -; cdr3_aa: CASSYDGQAVAFF; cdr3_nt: TGCGCCAGCAGCTACGACGGACAGGCGGTGGCTTTCTTT
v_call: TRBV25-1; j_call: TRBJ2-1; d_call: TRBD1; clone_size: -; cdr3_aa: CASSPRGTGVRGNEQFF; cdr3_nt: TGTGCCAGCAGTCCCCGGGGAACAGGGGTAAGAGGGAATGAGCAGTTCTTC
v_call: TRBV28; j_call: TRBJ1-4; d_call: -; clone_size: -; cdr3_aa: CASSLVPGNMDEKLFF; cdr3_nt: TGTGCCAGCAGTTTGGTTCCTGGCAATATGGATGAAAAACTGTTTTTT
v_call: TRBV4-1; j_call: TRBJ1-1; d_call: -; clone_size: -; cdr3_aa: CASSLTEMNTEAFF; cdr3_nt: TGCGCCAGCAGTCTTACAGAGATGAACACTGAAGCTTTCTTT
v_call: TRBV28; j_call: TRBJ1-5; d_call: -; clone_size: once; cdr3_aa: CASSHGSRLNQPQHF; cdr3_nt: TGTGCCAGCAGCCACGGGTCCCGACTGAATCAGCCCCAGCATTTT
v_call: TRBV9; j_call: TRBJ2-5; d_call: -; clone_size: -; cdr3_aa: CASSVVGEETQYF; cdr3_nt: TGTGCCAGCAGCGTAGTAGGCGAAGAGACCCAGTACTTC
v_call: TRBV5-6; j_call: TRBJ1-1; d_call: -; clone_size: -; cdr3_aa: CASSWGAVTEAFF; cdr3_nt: TGTGCCAGCAGCTGGGGGGCAGTAACTGAAGCTTTCTTT
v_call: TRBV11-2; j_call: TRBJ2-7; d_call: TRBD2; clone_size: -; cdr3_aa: CASSLGALAGDPYEQYF; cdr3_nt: TGTGCCAGCAGCTTAGGGGCTTTGGCGGGAGACCCTTACGAGCAGTACTTC
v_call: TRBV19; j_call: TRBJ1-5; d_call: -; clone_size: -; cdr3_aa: CASSFQEDGNQPQHF; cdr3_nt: TGTGCCAGTAGTTTTCAGGAAGACGGCAATCAGCCCCAGCATTTT
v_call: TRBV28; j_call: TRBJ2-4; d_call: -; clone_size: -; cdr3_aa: CASSFPPVGKNIQYF; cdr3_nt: TGTGCCAGCAGTTTCCCCCCGGTAGGCAAAAACATTCAGTACTTC
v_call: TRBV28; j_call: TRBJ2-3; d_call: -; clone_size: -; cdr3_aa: CASSLVPHTQYF; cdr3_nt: TGTGCCAGCAGTTTGGTGCCTCATACGCAGTATTTT
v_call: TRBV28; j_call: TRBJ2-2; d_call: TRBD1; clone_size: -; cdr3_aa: CASSLYDRGDTGELFF; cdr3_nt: TGTGCCAGCAGTCTCTACGACAGGGGGGACACCGGGGAGCTGTTTTTT
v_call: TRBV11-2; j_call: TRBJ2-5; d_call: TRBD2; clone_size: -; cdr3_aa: CASSLVLGGRWETQYF; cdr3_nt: TGTGCCAGCAGCTTAGTGTTGGGCGGGAGATGGGAGACCCAGTACTTC
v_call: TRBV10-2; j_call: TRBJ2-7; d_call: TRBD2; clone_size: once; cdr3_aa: CASSEYSGRFAYEQYF; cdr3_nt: TGCGCCAGCAGTGAGTACAGCGGGAGGTTTGCCTACGAGCAGTACTTC
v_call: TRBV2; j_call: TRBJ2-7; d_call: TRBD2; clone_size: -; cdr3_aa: CASSGGGRTYEQYF; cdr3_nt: TGTGCCAGCAGTGGAGGCGGGAGAACCTACGAGCAGTACTTC
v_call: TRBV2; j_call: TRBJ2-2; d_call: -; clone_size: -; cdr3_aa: CASSEGSTGELFF; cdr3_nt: TGTGCCAGCAGTGAAGGATCCACCGGGGAGCTGTTTTTT
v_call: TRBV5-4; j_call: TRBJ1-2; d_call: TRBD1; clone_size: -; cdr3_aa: CASSLQGTGGYGYTF; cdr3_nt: TGTGCCAGCAGCTTGCAAGGGACAGGGGGGTATGGCTACACCTTC
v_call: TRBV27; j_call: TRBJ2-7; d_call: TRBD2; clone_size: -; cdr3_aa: CASSAGTSGRNEQYF; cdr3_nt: TGTGCCAGCAGCGCCGGGACTAGCGGGAGAAACGAGCAGTACTTC
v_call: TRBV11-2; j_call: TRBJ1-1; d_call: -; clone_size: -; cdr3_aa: CASSQSPEAFF; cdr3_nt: TGTGCCAGCAGCCAGAGTCCTGAAGCTTTCTTT
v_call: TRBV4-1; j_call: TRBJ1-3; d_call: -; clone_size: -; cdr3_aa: CASSQGLRGSGNTIYF; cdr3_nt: TGCGCCAGCAGCCAAGGCCTGCGAGGGTCTGGAAACACCATATATTTT
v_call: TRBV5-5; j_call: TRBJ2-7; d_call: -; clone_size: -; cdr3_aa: CASSLGLNEQYF; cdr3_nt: TGTGCCAGCAGCTTGGGGCTGAACGAGCAGTACTTC
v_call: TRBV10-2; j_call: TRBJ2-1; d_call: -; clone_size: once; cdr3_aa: CASSLGSSYNEQFF; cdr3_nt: TGCGCCAGCAGTCTAGGGAGCTCCTACAATGAGCAGTTCTTC
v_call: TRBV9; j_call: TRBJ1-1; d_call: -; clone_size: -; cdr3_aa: CASSVGGHTEAFF; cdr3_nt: TGTGCCAGCAGCGTAGGGGGTCACACTGAAGCTTTCTTT
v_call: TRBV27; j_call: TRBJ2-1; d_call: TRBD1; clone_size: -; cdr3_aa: CASSIGTGGRNEQFF; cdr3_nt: TGTGCCAGCAGTATCGGGACAGGGGGTCGCAATGAGCAGTTCTTC
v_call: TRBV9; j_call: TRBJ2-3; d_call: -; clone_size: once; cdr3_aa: CASSEGVSSSTDTQYF; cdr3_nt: TGTGCCAGCAGCGAAGGGGTATCTTCCAGCACAGATACGCAGTATTTT